This section outlines one T cell receptor (beta chain) sequence together with its context. The data were obtained in a study of T cell changes during pregnancy in multiple sclerosis. This CDR3 spans 14 amino acids. Germline V lookup: CDR1 SEHNR, CDR2 FQNEAQ (reference sequence). Trimming stripped 5 bases from V and 2 bases from J, with 10 bases between. Sequencing was performed with immunoSEQ multiplex PCR; in TCRdb, only in-frame clones are kept and a portion is missing. The sample holds around 24,000 clones, more than 85% seen once. The sequence was obtained from a female donor in good health, enrolled as a control in a pregnancy study. Sequenced material: CD4+ T cells from peripheral blood mononuclear cells, taken in the second trimester of pregnancy. V gene TRBV7-9 combines with J gene TRBJ2-1, with TRBD1 as a possible D gene (6 bases). In DNA form, the CDR3 reads TGTGCCAGCAGCCCGACAGGAGCCTACAATGAGCAGTTCTTC. Translation gives CASSPTGAYNEQFF.